These T cell receptor beta chains were read from a single sample in a study of cytomegalovirus exposure and HLA in healthy donors. The method was immunoSEQ multiplex PCR; TCRdb's version includes in-frame clones alone and lacks a portion of them. The table records 120,000 to 150,000 clones, about 78% of them present only once. Sequencing input: PBMCs. The source is a male donor in good health and CMV-seronegative. The CDR3 runs from the conserved cysteine through the conserved F or W. D genes are given only for firm matches. Clone size appears in some rows only: once, few, many, or a class for an expanded clone.

J	D	V	size	CDR3	DNA
TRBJ1-2	TRBD1	TRBV30	NA	CAWSPTGDYGYTF	TGTGCCTGGAGTCCGACAGGGGACTATGGCTACACCTTC
TRBJ2-7	NA	TRBV2	NA	CASSPTALSYEQYF	TGTGCCAGCAGTCCGACAGCCCTTTCCTACGAGCAGTACTTC
TRBJ1-2	NA	TRBV15	few	CATSRDRGWSYGYTF	TGTGCCACCAGCAGAGATCGAGGCTGGAGCTATGGCTACACCTTC
TRBJ1-1	NA	TRBV19	NA	CASSPQFGEAFF	TGTGCCAGTAGTCCTCAGTTTGGTGAAGCTTTCTTT
TRBJ1-6	NA	TRBV5-1	few	CASSYSSSYNSPLHF	TGCGCCAGCAGCTATTCTAGCTCCTATAATTCACCCCTCCACTTT
TRBJ2-1	TRBD2	TRBV6-5	NA	CASSYALAGGGEQFF	TGTGCCAGCAGTTACGCACTAGCGGGAGGAGGGGAGCAGTTCTTC
TRBJ1-6	TRBD1	TRBV27	NA	CASSWTGPLPSSSYNSPLHF	TGTGCCAGCAGTTGGACAGGGCCTCTTCCCTCTAGCTCCTATAATTCACCCCTCCACTTT
TRBJ2-7	NA	TRBV7-6	NA	CASSFGQQGGEQYF	TGTGCCAGCAGCTTCGGGCAGCAAGGGGGCGAGCAGTACTTC
TRBJ2-5	TRBD2	TRBV2	NA	CASSEAAGGGQETQYF	TGTGCCAGCAGTGAAGCAGCGGGAGGGGGCCAAGAGACCCAGTACTTC
TRBJ2-1	NA	TRBV19	NA	CASSIGSDLRSYNEQFF	TGTGCCAGTAGTATCGGGTCAGATTTGCGGTCCTACAATGAGCAGTTCTTC
TRBJ2-7	TRBD2	TRBV10-3	NA	CAIARPHSLAGGPTSYEQYF	TGTGCCATCGCTCGGCCTCACTCTCTAGCGGGAGGGCCCACTAGCTACGAGCAGTACTTC
TRBJ1-2	TRBD1	TRBV7-9	NA	CASSLAGDQGVVYGYTF	TGTGCCAGCAGCTTAGCGGGGGACCAGGGGGTTGTCTATGGCTACACCTTC
TRBJ2-5	TRBD1	TRBV6-5	once	CASSYRTGAGRAQYF	TGTGCCAGCAGTTACCGGACAGGGGCGGGACGGGCCCAGTACTTC
TRBJ1-3	NA	TRBV7-2	NA	CASSLGSTVGNTIYF	TGTGCCAGCAGCTTAGGGTCGACAGTCGGAAACACCATATATTTT
TRBJ2-5	TRBD2	TRBV7-6	NA	CASSVGLAVETQYF	TGTGCCAGCAGCGTCGGACTAGCGGTAGAGACCCAGTACTTC
TRBJ1-2	NA	TRBV19	NA	CASSRPPSGWQKGYTF	TGTGCCAGTAGTCGGCCGCCCTCGGGGTGGCAAAAGGGCTACACCTTC
TRBJ2-2	NA	TRBV6-5	NA	CASSRGAESGELFF	TGTGCCAGCAGCAGGGGGGCGGAATCCGGGGAGCTGTTTTTT
TRBJ1-2	NA	TRBV2	NA	CASSEFGDRNYGYTF	TGTGCCAGCAGTGAATTTGGAGACAGGAACTATGGCTACACCTTC
TRBJ1-5	TRBD1	TRBV27	NA	CASSFPDRGRWPQHF	TGTGCCAGCAGTTTCCCAGACAGGGGGCGCTGGCCCCAGCATTTT
TRBJ2-7	NA	TRBV5-1	few	CASSGRDSRGSYEQYF	TGCGCCAGCAGCGGGCGGGACAGCCGAGGGTCCTACGAGCAGTACTTC
TRBJ1-4	NA	TRBV6-1	NA	CASRKRETNEKLFF	TGTGCCAGCAGAAAACGGGAAACTAATGAAAAACTGTTTTTT
TRBJ1-1	TRBD1	TRBV18	NA	CASSPPGQGAEAFF	TGTGCCAGCTCACCACCGGGACAGGGGGCCGAAGCTTTCTTT
TRBJ2-7	TRBD2	TRBV6-6	NA	CASSYSPASGAYEQYF	TGTGCCAGCAGTTACTCTCCGGCTAGCGGGGCCTACGAGCAGTACTTC
TRBJ2-5	NA	TRBV4-1	NA	CASSQDREETQYF	TGCGCCAGCAGCCAAGATCGTGAAGAGACCCAGTACTTC
TRBJ2-7	TRBD1	TRBV27	NA	CASSPNPLGTGIQYEQYF	TGTGCCAGCAGTCCGAACCCCCTTGGGACAGGGATACAGTACGAGCAGTACTTC
TRBJ2-7	TRBD2	TRBV29-1	once	CSARLAGGSEQYF	TGCAGCGCCCGACTGGCGGGAGGTAGCGAGCAGTACTTC